This T cell receptor (beta chain) was sequenced in a study of blood T cell repertoires in COVID-19. As for the study in general: Acute and convalescent COVID-19 samples came from the United States, Italy and Spain. PBMCs, B-cell-depleted T cells, or T cells were the source of the cDNA or gDNA that made up the material.

Original analysis: For nucleated cells, counts were estimated from reference gene primer amplification. Profiling relied on immunoSEQ multiplex PCR, and the TCRdb table lists in-frame clones only, not all of them. V and J calls and clone size follow that table, whereas D and trimming were derived from the DNA. The repertoire holds about 180,000 clones, around 90% seen once, with approximately 9% in the top ten. This CDR3 has 13 amino acids. Germline values: CDR1 MDHEN, CDR2 SYDVKM. The ends lost 6 bases at V and 2 bases at J; junction bases unmatched: 4. Among Cohort 3 donors, those recovered had two negative PCRs, clearance, or symptom resolution.

This TCR was sampled from a woman between 18 and 30 years old who had recovered from COVID-19. The sample taken for sequencing was PBMCs or T cells enriched from blood (not recorded which). V gene TRBV28 combines with J gene TRBJ2-7, with 7 bases that match TRBD2. The CDR3: CASSGGSTYEQYF. CDR3 nucleotides: TGTGCCAGCAGCGGCGGGAGTACCTACGAGCAGTACTTC.